Presented here are 11 T cell receptor beta chains from one specimen sequenced in a study of Graves' ophthalmopathy and Graves' hyperthyroidism. Beta-chain TCR CDR3 regions were amplified from RNA transcripts. HTBI primers were employed in first-round RT-PCR, then a second-round multiplex PCR followed. Each CDR3 protein gets one entry after TCRdb re-called the multiplex PCR reads with MiXCR. The profile shows about 600,000 distinct CDR3 sequences, 35% to 45% of them singletons. The sample taken for sequencing was peripheral blood or thyroid tissue (not recorded which). These receptors were collected from an adult man with Graves' hyperthyroidism.

This chain connects TRBV20-1 to TRBJ2-3; 12 nucleotides align to TRBD2. Germline V gene sequence: CDR1 DFQATT, CDR2 SNEGSKA (reference sequence). V was clipped by 5 bases and J by 1 base; unmatched bases: 4. The CDR3 spans 15 residues. The CDR3 nucleotides read TGCAGTGCTTCTCGACTAGCGGGGGGCACAGATACGCAGTATTTT. Its protein is CSASRLAGGTDTQYF.

This clonotype was picked up many times. This rearrangement joins TRBV3-1 to TRBJ1-2; TRBD1 aligns across 7 bases. Looked up from germline, CDR1 is LGHDT and CDR2 is YNNKEL (reference sequence). The length of the CDR3 is 13 residues. Germline trimming cut 4 bases from V and 6 bases from J; bases unmatched to any gene: 5. CDR3 sequence (DNA): TGTGCCAGCAGCCGACCAGGGGGTGATGGCTACACCTTC. Protein sequence: CASSRPGGDGYTF.

This chain links TRBV12-3 or TRBV12-4 with TRBJ2-3; 7 bases map to TRBD2. The CDR3 is 15 amino acids. V lost 7 bases and J lost 2; bases outside the gene matches: 9. In DNA, the CDR3 is TGTGCCAGCACCCCGTTGGGGAGGGACACAGATACGCAGTATTTT. It codes for CASTPLGRDTDTQYF.

In its sample, this clonotype was seen many times. The gene calls are TRBV6-1 and TRBJ2-7, with TRBD2 matching over 11 bases. This CDR3 has 15 residues. CDR1 and CDR2 (germline): MNHNS, SASEGT. After removal of 3 bases from V and 2 bases from J, the junction contained 3 bases not matched to a gene. DNA for the CDR3: TGTGCCAGCAGTGAGGGACTAGCGGCCACCTACGAGCAGTACTTC. This gives the protein CASSEGLAATYEQYF.

This clonotype has ten or more counts. The chain employs TRBV4-1 and TRBJ2-7; 8 bases match TRBD1. The CDR3 loop spans 15 amino acids. V was pared by 5 bases and J by 4 bases, with 10 bases of the junction left unmatched. Per the germline V gene, CDR1 is MGHRA and CDR2 is YSYEKL. The CDR3 DNA follows: TGCGCCAGCAGCTACGGACAGGGCCCTCGGTACGAGCAGTACTTC. It encodes CASSYGQGPRYEQYF.

This clonotype came up a few times. The chain carries TRBV12-3 or TRBV12-4 and TRBJ2-3; no definite D call. The V end lost 5 bases, the J end lost 4 bases, and 10 bases lay between the germline ends. The CDR3 is 13 residues long. CDR3 nucleotides: TGTGCCAGCAGTCCAGTCCCGCCAGATACGCAGTATTTT. The encoded protein is CASSPVPPDTQYF.

This clonotype has ten or more counts. The chain employs TRBV29-1 and TRBJ2-7; 11 bases are shared with TRBD2. V lost 2 bases and J lost 2; bases outside the gene matches: 14. This CDR3 contains 18 residues. Germline-derived CDR1 and CDR2 are SQVTM and ANQGSEA. CDR3 in amino acids: CSVELASGRFYAPYEQYF. CDR3 nucleotides: TGCAGCGTTGAATTGGCTAGCGGGAGGTTTTATGCGCCCTACGAGCAGTACTTC.

The CDR3, as DNA: TGCAGCGGCGGCGGGACGGCAGATGAAAAACTGTTTTTT. Residues: CSGGGTADEKLFF. This rearrangement joins TRBV29-1 to TRBJ1-4, with D possibly TRBD1 on 5 matching bases. CDR1 SQVTM and CDR2 ANQGSEA come from the germline V gene. Deletions cut 7 bases from V and 6 bases from J, with 15 bases between. This CDR3 comprises 13 residues.

This sequence joins TRBV10-2 and TRBJ2-7; 8 bases fit TRBD1. The CDR3 has 12 residues. Germline loops: CDR1 WSHSY, CDR2 SAAADI. Germline trimming cut 8 bases from V and 5 bases from J; bases unmatched to any gene: 5. The CDR3 DNA follows: TGCGCCAGCGGACAGGGCAACCACGAGCAGTACTTC. Translation gives CASGQGNHEQYF.

This clonotype was seen more than once but under ten times. This rearrangement joins TRBV5-6 to TRBJ2-7, with TRBD1 identical over 9 bases. Trimming at V came to 4 bases and at J to 6 bases, leaving 14 bases not matched to a gene. The CDR3 length is 16 residues. CDR1 SGHDT and CDR2 YYEEEE come from the germline V gene. The chain's CDR3 is CASSETPGTGYVEQYF. The CDR3 DNA is TGTGCCAGCAGCGAAACCCCCGGGACAGGGTATGTCGAGCAGTACTTC. Based on the CDR3 plus reference TRBV5-6 and TRBJ2-7, the full variable domain is DAGVTQSPTHLIKTRGQQVTLRCSPKSGHDTVSWYQQALGQGPQFIFQYYEEEERQRGNFPDRFSGHQFPNYSSELNVNALLLGDSALYLCASSETPGTGYVEQYFGPGTRLTVT.

As regards this clonotype: A clone one base away is much larger, so this may be a read error. This CDR3 reads CAIRVVRSTEAFF. Here the CDR3 DNA reads TGTGCCATCAGGGTGGTTCGGAGCACTGAAGCTTTCTTT. This chain connects TRBV10-3 to TRBJ1-1, with D uncertain. This CDR3 spans 13 amino acids. CDR1 is ENHRY, CDR2 SYGVKD, per germline. V was clipped by 6 bases and J by 4 bases, with 12 bases between them.